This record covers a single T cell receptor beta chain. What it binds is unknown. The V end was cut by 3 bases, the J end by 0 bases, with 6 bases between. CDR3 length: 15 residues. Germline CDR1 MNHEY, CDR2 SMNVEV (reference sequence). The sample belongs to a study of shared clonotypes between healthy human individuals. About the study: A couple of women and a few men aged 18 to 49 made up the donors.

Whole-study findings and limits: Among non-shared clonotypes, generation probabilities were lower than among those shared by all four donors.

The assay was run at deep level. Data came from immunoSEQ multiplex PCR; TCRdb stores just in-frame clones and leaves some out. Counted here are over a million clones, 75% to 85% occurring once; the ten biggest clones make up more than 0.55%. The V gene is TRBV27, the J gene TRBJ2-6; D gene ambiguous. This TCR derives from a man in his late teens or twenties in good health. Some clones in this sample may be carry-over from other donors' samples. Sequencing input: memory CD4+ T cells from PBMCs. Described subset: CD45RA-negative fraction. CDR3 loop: CASSFRVSGANVLTF. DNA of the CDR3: TGTGCCAGCAGTTTCCGAGTCTCTGGGGCCAACGTCCTGACTTTC.